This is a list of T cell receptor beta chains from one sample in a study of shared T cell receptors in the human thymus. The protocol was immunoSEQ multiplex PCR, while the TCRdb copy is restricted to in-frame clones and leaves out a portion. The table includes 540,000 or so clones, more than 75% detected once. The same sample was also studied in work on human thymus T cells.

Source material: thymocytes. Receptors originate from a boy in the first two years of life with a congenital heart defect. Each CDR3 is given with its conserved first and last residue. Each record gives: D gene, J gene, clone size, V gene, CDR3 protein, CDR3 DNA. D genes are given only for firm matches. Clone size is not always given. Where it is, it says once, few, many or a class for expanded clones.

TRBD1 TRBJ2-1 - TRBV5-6 CASSRDSNEQFF TGTGCCAGCAGCCGGGACAGCAATGAGCAGTTCTTC
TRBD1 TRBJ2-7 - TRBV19 CASSTPTGKGTYEQYF TGTGCCAGTAGTACTCCGACAGGGAAGGGAACCTACGAGCAGTACTTC
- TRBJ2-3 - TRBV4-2 CASSRITGTDTQYF TGTGCCAGCAGCCGTATAACAGGCACAGATACGCAGTATTTT
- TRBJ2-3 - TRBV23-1 CASSQSWQTLATDTQYF TGCGCCAGCAGTCAATCGTGGCAGACATTGGCCACAGATACGCAGTATTTT
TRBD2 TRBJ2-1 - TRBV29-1 CSVARGLAEGNEQFF TGCAGCGTTGCCCGGGGACTAGCGGAGGGCAATGAGCAGTTCTTC
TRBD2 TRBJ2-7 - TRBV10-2 CASSEPTGTSGVHSYEQYF TGCGCCAGCAGTGAGCCCACCGGGACTAGCGGGGTCCACTCCTACGAGCAGTACTTC
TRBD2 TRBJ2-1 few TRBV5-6 CASSWKTSGRVNEQFF TGTGCCAGCAGCTGGAAAACTAGCGGGAGGGTCAATGAGCAGTTCTTC
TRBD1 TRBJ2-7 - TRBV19 CASSIGGARQGPSYEQYF TGTGCCAGTAGTATAGGTGGAGCCCGACAGGGGCCCTCCTACGAGCAGTACTTC
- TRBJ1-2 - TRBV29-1 CSVEDCNGYTF TGCAGCGTTGAAGATTGCAACGGGTACACCTTC
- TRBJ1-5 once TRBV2 CASSGSSVRPPHQPQHF TGTGCCAGCAGTGGATCTAGCGTGCGCCCCCCCCATCAGCCCCAGCATTTT
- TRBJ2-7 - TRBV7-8 CASSLARVKSYEQYF TGTGCCAGCAGCTTAGCCCGGGTAAAGTCCTACGAGCAGTACTTC
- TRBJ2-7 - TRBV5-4 CASSLRTVPNEQYF TGTGCCAGCAGCTTACGGACAGTTCCCAACGAGCAGTACTTC
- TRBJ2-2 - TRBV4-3 CASSQDLSNGELFF TGCGCCAGCAGCCAAGATCTATCAAACGGGGAGCTGTTTTTT
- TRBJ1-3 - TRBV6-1 CAAGILSLSGNTIYF TGTGCGGCGGGGATCCTGTCTCTTTCTGGAAACACCATATATTTT
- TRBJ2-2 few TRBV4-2 CASSQERGSNTGELFF TGTGCCAGCAGCCAAGAGCGGGGCTCGAACACCGGGGAGCTGTTTTTT
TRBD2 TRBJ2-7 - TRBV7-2 CASSLPEAGLLPYEQYF TGTGCCAGCAGCTTACCGGAAGCGGGATTGCTCCCCTACGAGCAGTACTTC
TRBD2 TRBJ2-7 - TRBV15 CATSRDEREWDF TGTGCCACCAGCAGAGATGAGCGGGAGTGGGACTTC
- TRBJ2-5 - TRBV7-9 CASSLGAEETQYF TGTGCCAGCAGCTTGGGAGCGGAAGAGACCCAGTACTTC
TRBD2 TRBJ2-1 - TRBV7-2 CASSFGRLAFSYNEQFF TGTGCCAGCAGCTTTGGGCGACTAGCGTTTTCCTACAATGAGCAGTTCTTC
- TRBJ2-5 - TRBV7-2 CASSRVAGLSTKETQYF TGTGCCAGCAGTCGCGTCGCGGGGCTGTCCACCAAAGAGACCCAGTACTTC
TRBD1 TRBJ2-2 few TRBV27 CASSLKDRGFWTGELFF TGTGCCAGCAGTTTAAAGGACAGGGGGTTTTGGACCGGGGAGCTGTTTTTT
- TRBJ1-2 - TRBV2 CASSGLGPGYTF TGTGCCAGCAGTGGCCTAGGCCCAGGGTACACCTTC
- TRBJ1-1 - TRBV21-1 CASSKGGEYGGNTEAFF TGTGCCAGCAGCAAAGGCGGGGAATACGGGGGGAACACTGAAGCTTTCTTT